This TCR beta chain was sequenced for a study of cytomegalovirus exposure and HLA in healthy donors (TCRdb year 2017). About the study as a whole: An earlier analysis of approximately 590 of the donors reported roughly 300 Gb of sequence data and more than 90 million unique TCR beta sequences from some 180 million T cells. Of the 300 to 500 genotyped donors, roughly 80% were placed in the genetic ancestry cluster associated with self-reported Caucasian donors. Both class I and class II loci were covered by HLA typing, at four-digit resolution. A later genetic analysis took genome-wide SNP genotypes for about three fifths of the 666 donors and used that subset as a discovery cohort. The study used immunosequencing to profile the T cell repertoires of approximately 630 subjects and linked those repertoires to cytomegalovirus serostatus. Among some 410 genotyped donors of the cohort, an average of around 240,000 unique TCR beta nucleotide sequences were sequenced per donor, roughly a sixth of them non-productive. The aim of the study was to test whether cataloging public T cell receptors could identify signatures of past pathogen exposure. High-throughput TCR immunosequencing, statistical association of individual TCRs with disease status, and machine learning were combined to predict cytomegalovirus infection status. An earlier analysis of approximately 630 of the donors applied high-throughput TCR beta sequencing to assess whether each TCR beta V gene segment acted as functional or pseudogenic. The later analysis used no new phenotypic data to find candidate immune exposures, relying instead on TCR beta sequences and their occurrence across donors. Besides the first cohort of approximately 710 subjects, a separate validation cohort made up of 90 to 150 different subjects was used. Roughly 300 gigabases of sequencing data and tens of millions of unique TCR sequences were included in an early release covering several hundred HLA-typed donors. A later analysis re-examined previously published TCR beta repertoires from just over 650 donors and added high-resolution HLA genotyping to investigate patterns of TCR occurrence. About 5 DR-DQ haplotypes were handled as single units for association and clustering, since linkage in the cohort was strong. All discovery cohort repertoires had been generated using a single sequencing platform. Typing coverage differed by locus: A, B, C, DRB1 and DQB1 were typed in roughly 620-640 donors, DQA1 in approximately 520, DPA1 in some 610, and DPB1 in around 440. Donor age, sex, ethnicity and CMV serostatus were compiled together with the repertoire data.

V was cut back by 2 bases and J by 2 bases, leaving a gap of 8 bases between them. The CDR1 and CDR2 encoded by the germline V gene are SGHRS and YFSETQ. Including cysteine and phenylalanine, the CDR3 has 14 amino acids. Only the CDR3 region is kept as DNA, spanning 42 bases read in frame from base 1. Library preparation employed the immunoSEQ multiplex PCR assay. For the multiplex PCR, a mixture combining 60 forward primers for TCR Vbeta segments and 13 reverse primers for TCR Jbeta segments was used. The CDR3 region of rearranged TCR beta genes was amplified from genomic DNA with a multiplex PCR assay. The amplified TCR beta libraries were sequenced on the Illumina HiSeq System as 87-base-pair reads. For the original study's pipeline: A later analysis tallied 75 million to 85 million unique TCR beta chains across the 666 repertoires, and about 10 million of those chains were shared by two or more donors. Raw reads were error-corrected and collapsed into unique sequences by a nearest-neighbor algorithm in which closely related sequences were merged to remove PCR and sequencing errors. Alignment of CDR3 sequences to IMGT reference sequences was used to assign V, D and J gene segments. Each retained sequence needed at least a six-nucleotide match to both a V gene segment and a J gene segment. A rearrangement was called productive if the CDR3 had no stop codons and remained in frame with V and J, and every other rearrangement was called non-productive. CDR3 was defined according to IMGT convention as the region running from the second conserved V-encoded cysteine to the conserved J-encoded phenylalanine. The earlier analysis of about 570 of the donors excluded any sequence lacking an unambiguous match to a single V gene segment. In an earlier analysis of 587 of the donors, V segments were called functional above 56.7% productive rearrangements and were called segregating when the between-donor standard deviation exceeded 5%. A statistical classification framework was built for diagnosing cytomegalovirus status from the catalog of TCR beta chain sequences. In a later analysis, V and J genes were assigned by comparing TCR nucleotide sequences against IMGT/GENE-DB human TR gene sequences. A later analysis assigned CDR3 sequences and most-parsimonious VDJ recombination scenarios with the TCRdist pipeline. In a later analysis, every TCR beta chain was defined by the combination of its CDR3 amino acid sequence and its V-gene family, and reads without a unique V-gene family were dropped. In a later analysis, 450 to 600 highly shared, low-generation-probability nucleotide sequences were removed to address suspected cross-contamination and a sequencing artifact. In a later analysis, a clonal expansion index was calculated for each public chain from normalized within-repertoire ranks of inferred template counts. Generation probabilities in a later analysis came from a VDJ recombination model fitted to out-of-frame rearrangements, and those results were checked against IGoR. Hypergeometric tests were used in a later analysis to score TCR-TCR, TCR-HLA and TCR-CMV co-occurrence, with a repertoire-size bias correction applied to the TCR pairs. False discovery rates were estimated in a later analysis by permuting HLA or CMV assignments 20 times. In a later analysis, co-occurring TCRs were grouped with DBSCAN, and TCRdist sequence similarity was added when clustering was performed within HLA-allele-positive subsets. Repertoires with fewer than 30,000 or more than 120,000 public chains were left out of co-occurrence clustering, as were about 5 repertoires with anomalous nucleotide sharing. TCRdb provides this immuneACCESS table in a form limited to in-frame rearrangements. Some clones are lacking; in checked studies, under half of them reflect an unresolved V gene, and why the rest are absent is not known. Clone size and the V and J calls come from that table; the DNA yielded D and trimming. The sample table holds approximately 160,000 clones, of which 68% were seen once. The top ten constitute roughly 1.4% of the sample.

In total, around 600 healthy bone marrow donors made up the cohort. All cohort members were sampled while nominally healthy, although unrecorded immune exposures were likely present. The donor tested CMV seronegative, placing the donor among the 350 to 400 seronegative members of the cohort. A peripheral blood sample was provided by each donor, and peripheral blood mononuclear cells were used for TCR beta sequencing. The Qiagen DNeasy Blood Extraction Kit was used to extract genomic DNA from the blood cell samples. Here is what the overall study found, with its caveats: Linkage disequilibrium might explain the correlated functional status among segregating V segments, but an unknown experimental factor could not be excluded. A later analysis found that HLA-associated TCR beta chains were more clonally expanded and had lower generation probabilities than equally common non-associated chains. A later genetic analysis reported fewer N-insertions in productive TCRs among donors in an Asian-associated ancestry cluster than the roughly 700-donor mean. A few of the identified cytomegalovirus-associated TCR beta chains were confirmed in vitro to be specific for cytomegalovirus antigens. In an earlier analysis of approximately 600 of the donors, most TCR beta V segments were observed in productive rearrangements about 87% or about 30% of the time, broadly matching IMGT annotations. Assigning TCR associations to individual alleles was difficult when HLA alleles, especially DR and DQ, strongly co-occurred. Several of the top co-occurrence clusters appeared to be linked to parvovirus B19, influenza, CMV and Epstein-Barr virus, according to a later analysis. The classifier was reported to diagnose cytomegalovirus status with high specificity and sensitivity in both the original cohort and the validation cohort. This cohort had only TCR beta chains sequenced, and the lack of alpha or paired-chain data limited which features could be detected. Roughly uniform sequencing depth across donors was assumed in presence/absence analyses, although this assumption may not hold. The 87-base-pair reads could not distinguish some IMGT-functional V segments, including TRBV6-2 and TRBV6-3, so those segments were excluded. Because HLA typing was missing for some donors at each locus, association tests included only the typed subset. In a later analysis, the rate of TCR association differed among HLA loci, with DRB1 alleles having the most associated TCRs and HLA-C alleles having the fewest. Specific HLA alleles were associated with 15,000 to 20,000 TCR beta sequences at a false discovery rate of 0.05 in a later analysis. A further reported finding was that TCR beta sequences accurately predicted the HLA-A and HLA-B alleles for most subjects in the first cohort. It was suggested by the authors that the approach could potentially be generalized to other disease states and immunological phenotypes. An association between a missense DCLRE1C variant and V-gene and J-gene trimming of TCR beta chains was found in a later genetic analysis and replicated in an independent cohort. The only immune exposure information available for the cohort was CMV serostatus. In a later analysis, most CMV-associated TCR beta chains were found to appear HLA-restricted, with HLA associations seemingly driven largely by CMV exposure. The sequencing pipeline was judged likely to have produced a cluster of highly shared sequence variants as a technical artifact. Some 15 rarely observed V segments, including chromosome 9 orphons, were excluded from the earlier analysis of a few hundred of the donors because counts were too low. Most TCR sequences were seen in very few donors, while some public TCRs were found in many individuals. The study listed 150 to 200 TCR beta chains as associated with cytomegalovirus.

Worth noting for this clone: Its recognized antigen is unknown. No base qualities exist here, and no much larger clone lies one base off it.

The chain links TRBV5-1 with TRBJ2-1; possibly the D gene is TRBD2, per 5 matching bases. The TCR comes from a man in his fifties in good health and CMV-seronegative. The source material was PBMCs. The nucleotide sequence is TGCGCCAGCAGCTTCAGCGGCCCCTACAATGAGCAGTTCTTC. Its translation reads: CASSFSGPYNEQFF.